The rows below give T cell receptor beta chains drawn from one sample of a study of cytomegalovirus exposure and HLA in healthy donors. The table came from immunoSEQ multiplex PCR; TCRdb's copy has only in-frame clones and leaves some out. This table has hundreds of thousands of clones, approximately 90% appearing once. The material sequenced was PBMCs. These receptor sequences come from a woman between 18 and 30 years old in good health and CMV-seronegative. The CDR3 runs from the conserved cysteine through the conserved F or W. D genes are given only for firm matches. Some rows have no size entry. The others give once, few or many, or a class for an expanded clone.

TRBJ1-2 | . | TRBV2 | . | CASSPQGNGYTF | TGTGCCAGCAGTCCACAGGGAAATGGCTACACCTTC
TRBJ1-2 | few | TRBV13 | . | CASSLPLRRRYGYTF | TGTGCCAGCAGCTTACCGCTGAGGCGCCGCTATGGCTACACCTTC
TRBJ1-4 | few | TRBV11-3 | TRBD1 | CASTLQGADEKLFF | TGTGCCAGCACACTACAGGGGGCGGACGAAAAACTGTTTTTT
TRBJ2-7 | . | TRBV19 | . | CASSKLLLDTYEQYF | TGTGCCAGTAGTAAGCTTCTTTTGGACACCTACGAGCAGTACTTC
TRBJ2-1 | . | TRBV2 | . | CASVLFAVYNEQFF | TGTGCCAGCGTTCTGTTTGCAGTCTACAATGAGCAGTTCTTC
TRBJ1-2 | . | TRBV4-2 | TRBD1 | CASSHGQGLSGYTF | TGTGCCAGCAGCCACGGACAGGGACTTTCTGGCTACACCTTC
TRBJ2-5 | . | TRBV4-3 | TRBD2 | CASSRVTSGGETQYF | TGCGCCAGCAGCCGTGTTACTAGCGGGGGGGAGACCCAGTACTTC
TRBJ2-5 | . | TRBV19 | TRBD2 | CASSIRLAGARGTQYF | TGTGCCAGTAGTATACGTCTAGCGGGGGCCCGAGGGACCCAGTACTTC
TRBJ2-2 | . | TRBV9 | TRBD2 | CASSPPLAGGFAGELFF | TGTGCCAGCAGCCCACCCCTAGCGGGGGGGTTCGCCGGGGAGCTGTTTTTT
TRBJ1-2 | . | TRBV2 | . | CASSEREGDGYTF | TGTGCCAGCAGTGAGAGGGAGGGAGATGGCTACACCTTC
TRBJ1-1 | . | TRBV6-6 | TRBD1 | CASSTGANTEAFF | TGTGCCAGCAGTACAGGGGCGAACACTGAAGCTTTCTTT
TRBJ1-4 | . | TRBV11-2 | TRBD1 | CASWGEGASEKLFF | TGTGCCAGCTGGGGCGAGGGGGCAAGTGAAAAACTGTTTTTT
TRBJ1-4 | . | TRBV6-1 | TRBD1 | CASSENIGTGSEKLFF | TGTGCCAGCAGTGAAAATATCGGGACAGGGAGTGAAAAACTGTTTTTT
TRBJ2-7 | . | TRBV4-2 | . | CASSQDLGLRAGASREQYF | TGTGCCAGCAGCCAAGATCTTGGACTACGGGCGGGGGCTAGTCGGGAGCAGTACTTC
TRBJ2-7 | . | TRBV7-6 | TRBD1 | CASSPWTGPSEQYF | TGTGCCAGCAGCCCGTGGACAGGGCCCTCCGAGCAGTACTTC
TRBJ2-7 | . | TRBV9 | . | CASSVVPGSYEQYF | TGTGCCAGCAGCGTAGTTCCGGGCTCCTACGAGCAGTACTTC
TRBJ2-5 | . | TRBV10-3 | TRBD2 | CATHSGLAGVGEETQYF | TGTGCCACCCACTCGGGACTAGCGGGAGTAGGAGAAGAGACCCAGTACTTC
TRBJ2-7 | . | TRBV7-9 | TRBD1 | CASSANTGGEQYF | TGTGCCAGCAGCGCCAACACAGGGGGCGAGCAGTACTTC
TRBJ1-3 | . | TRBV19 | . | CASSLQHLSGNTIYF | TGTGCCAGTAGTCTCCAACACCTCTCTGGAAACACCATATATTTT
TRBJ1-1 | few | TRBV11-3 | . | CASSLGKDRRTEAFF | TGTGCCAGCAGCTTAGGGAAAGACAGGAGGACTGAAGCTTTCTTT
TRBJ2-1 | . | TRBV5-1 | TRBD2 | CASSSLAGVRNEQFF | TGCGCCAGCAGTTCTCTAGCGGGAGTTAGGAATGAGCAGTTCTTC
TRBJ1-3 | . | TRBV5-1 | TRBD1 | CASSLLATGTGFSGDLGNTIYF | TGCGCCAGCAGCCTACTGGCTACCGGGACAGGGTTTTCAGGCGATCTTGGAAACACCATATATTTT
TRBJ1-1 | . | TRBV18 | . | CASSTAGLPEAFF | TGTGCCAGCTCAACCGCAGGCCTTCCTGAAGCTTTCTTT
TRBJ2-3 | . | TRBV29-1 | . | CSAQTDTQYF | TGCAGCGCACAAACAGATACGCAGTATTTT
TRBJ2-5 | . | TRBV2 | . | CASRKQGGRQETQYF | TGTGCCAGCAGGAAGCAGGGGGGTAGGCAAGAGACCCAGTACTTC
TRBJ2-7 | . | TRBV6-1 | . | CASRGGGYEQYF | TGTGCCAGCAGGGGAGGGGGCTACGAGCAGTACTTC
TRBJ1-1 | . | TRBV6-5 | TRBD1 | CASSRDRVNTEAFF | TGTGCCAGCAGCCGGGACAGGGTGAACACTGAAGCTTTCTTT
TRBJ1-2 | . | TRBV28 | TRBD1 | CASSRPGGPYGYTF | TGTGCCAGCAGTCGGCCAGGGGGGCCCTATGGCTACACCTTC
TRBJ1-1 | . | TRBV10-2 | . | CASSGIILEAFF | TGCGCCAGCAGCGGGATCATACTTGAAGCTTTCTTT
TRBJ1-2 | . | TRBV5-1 | TRBD1 | CASSFGTGYGYTF | TGCGCCAGCAGCTTCGGGACAGGCTATGGCTACACCTTC
TRBJ1-3 | . | TRBV4-1 | . | CASSQGGAYSGNTIYF | TGCGCCAGCAGCCAAGGCGGGGCCTACTCTGGAAACACCATATATTTT
TRBJ1-5 | . | TRBV27 | . | CASSPGQFNQPQHF | TGTGCCAGCAGTCCAGGACAGTTCAATCAGCCCCAGCATTTT
TRBJ2-3 | . | TRBV12-2 | . | CASRLEASGGDIDTQYF | TGTGCAAGTCGCTTAGAAGCTAGCGGGGGGGACATTGATACGCAGTATTTT
TRBJ2-7 | once | TRBV4-3 | TRBD2 | CAGSQVRPTSGGTYEQYF | TGCGCCGGCAGCCAAGTCAGGCCGACTAGCGGGGGTACCTACGAGCAGTACTTC
TRBJ2-7 | . | TRBV5-1 | TRBD1 | CASSPDREGEQYF | TGCGCCAGCAGCCCGGACAGGGAAGGCGAGCAGTACTTC
TRBJ1-3 | few | TRBV7-6 | . | CASSLEAPGFSGNTIYF | TGTGCCAGCAGCTTAGAAGCCCCCGGGTTCTCTGGAAACACCATATATTTT
TRBJ2-2 | . | TRBV5-1 | . | CASSLIEVDTGELFF | TGCGCCAGCAGCTTGATAGAGGTGGACACCGGGGAGCTGTTTTTT
TRBJ1-6 | . | TRBV5-4 | . | CASSLDSLSYNSPLHF | TGTGCCAGCAGCCTGGACAGCCTCTCCTATAATTCACCCCTCCACTTT
TRBJ2-2 | . | TRBV10-1 | . | CASSSGSGELFF | TGCGCCAGCAGTAGCGGATCCGGGGAGCTGTTTTTT
TRBJ2-7 | . | TRBV19 | . | CASSILLEQYF | TGTGCCAGTAGTATTCTGTTAGAGCAGTACTTC
TRBJ2-3 | . | TRBV6-1 | TRBD2 | CASSGTRRGGPDTQYF | TGTGCCAGCAGTGGTACGAGGCGGGGGGGCCCAGATACGCAGTATTTT
TRBJ2-2 | . | TRBV7-3 | . | CASSHAQASTGELFF | TGTGCCAGCAGCCACGCACAGGCTTCCACCGGGGAGCTGTTTTTT
TRBJ2-7 | once | TRBV5-4 | TRBD2 | CASSWDLSGGNNLGEQYF | TGTGCCAGCAGCTGGGACCTTAGCGGGGGGAATAATTTAGGAGAGCAGTACTTC
TRBJ2-3 | . | TRBV27 | TRBD2 | CASSPRWSSGGLSTDTQYF | TGTGCCAGCAGCCCCAGGTGGTCTAGCGGGGGGCTTAGCACAGATACGCAGTATTTT
TRBJ2-7 | . | TRBV11-3 | TRBD1 | CASSGRDRGYEQYF | TGTGCCAGCAGCGGACGGGACAGGGGCTACGAGCAGTACTTC
TRBJ2-7 | . | TRBV10-2 | . | CASTGELRNYEQYF | TGCGCCAGCACTGGGGAGCTCCGAAACTACGAGCAGTACTTC
TRBJ2-3 | few | TRBV7-6 | . | CASRGGDKDTQYF | TGTGCCAGCAGGGGTGGGGACAAAGATACGCAGTATTTT
TRBJ2-3 | . | TRBV10-1 | . | CASSEQSGGIDTQYF | TGCGCCAGCAGTGAGCAATCGGGGGGCATAGATACGCAGTATTTT
TRBJ2-7 | few | TRBV29-1 | . | CSVEDTEPYEQYF | TGCAGCGTTGAAGACACAGAGCCCTACGAGCAGTACTTC
TRBJ1-2 | . | TRBV4-3 | . | CASSPHTRDYGYTF | TGCGCCAGCAGCCCACATACCAGGGACTATGGCTACACCTTC
TRBJ2-7 | . | TRBV7-9 | TRBD1 | CASSQDRVLSNEQYF | TGTGCCAGCAGCCAGGACAGGGTCCTGTCTAACGAGCAGTACTTC
TRBJ2-7 | . | TRBV2 | . | CASSPGNYEQYF | TGTGCCAGCAGTCCTGGCAACTACGAGCAGTACTTC
TRBJ1-5 | . | TRBV6-5 | . | CASSYSGGASQPQHF | TGTGCCAGCAGTTACTCCGGGGGGGCGTCTCAGCCCCAGCATTTT
TRBJ2-2 | . | TRBV4-1 | TRBD2 | CASSQGGGAYTGELFF | TGCGCCAGCAGCCAAGGCGGGGGGGCCTACACCGGGGAGCTGTTTTTT
TRBJ1-3 | . | TRBV9 | . | CASSENTGTGNTIYF | TGTGCCAGCAGTGAGAATACAGGGACAGGAAACACCATATATTTT